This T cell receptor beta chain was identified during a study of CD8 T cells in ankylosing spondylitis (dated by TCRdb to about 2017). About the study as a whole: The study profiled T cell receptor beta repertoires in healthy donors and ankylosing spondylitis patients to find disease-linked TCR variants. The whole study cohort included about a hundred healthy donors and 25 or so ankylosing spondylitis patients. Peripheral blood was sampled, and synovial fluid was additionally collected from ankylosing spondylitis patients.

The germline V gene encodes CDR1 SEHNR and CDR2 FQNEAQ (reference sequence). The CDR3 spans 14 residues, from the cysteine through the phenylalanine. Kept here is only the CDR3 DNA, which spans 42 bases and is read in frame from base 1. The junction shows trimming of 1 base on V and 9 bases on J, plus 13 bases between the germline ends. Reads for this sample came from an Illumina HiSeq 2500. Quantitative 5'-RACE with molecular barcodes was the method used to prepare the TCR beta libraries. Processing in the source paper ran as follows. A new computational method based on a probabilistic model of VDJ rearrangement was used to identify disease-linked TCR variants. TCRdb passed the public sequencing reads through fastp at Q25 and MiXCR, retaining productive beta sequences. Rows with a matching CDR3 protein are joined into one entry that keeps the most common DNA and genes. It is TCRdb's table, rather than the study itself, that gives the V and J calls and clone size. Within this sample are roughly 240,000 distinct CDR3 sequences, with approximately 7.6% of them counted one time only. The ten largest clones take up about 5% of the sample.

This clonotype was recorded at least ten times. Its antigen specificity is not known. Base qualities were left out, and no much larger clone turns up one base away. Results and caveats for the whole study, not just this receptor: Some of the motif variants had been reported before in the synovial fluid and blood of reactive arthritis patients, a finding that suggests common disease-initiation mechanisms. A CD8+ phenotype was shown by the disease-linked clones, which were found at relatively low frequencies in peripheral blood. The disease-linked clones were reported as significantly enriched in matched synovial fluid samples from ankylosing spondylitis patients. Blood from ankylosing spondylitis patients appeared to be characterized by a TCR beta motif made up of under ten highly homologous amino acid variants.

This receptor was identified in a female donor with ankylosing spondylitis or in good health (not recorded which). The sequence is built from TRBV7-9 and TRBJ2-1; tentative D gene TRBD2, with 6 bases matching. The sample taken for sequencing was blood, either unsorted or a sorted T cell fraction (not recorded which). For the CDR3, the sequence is CASSLVVGAGEQFF. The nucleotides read TGTGCCAGCAGCTTAGTAGTGGGAGCGGGTGAGCAGTTCTTC. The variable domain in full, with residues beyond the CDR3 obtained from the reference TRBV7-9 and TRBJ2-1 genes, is DTGVSQNPRHKITKRGQNVTFRCDPISEHNRLYWYRQTLGQGPEFLTYFQNEAQLEKSRLLSDRFSAERPKGSFSTLEIQRTEQGDSAMYLCASSLVVGAGEQFFGPGTRLTVL.